These 14 T cell receptor beta chains were all obtained from the same sample, sequenced in a study of blood T cell repertoires in COVID-19. Produced via immunoSEQ multiplex PCR; TCRdb's table is partial and in-frame only. Among approximately 300,000 clones listed, about nine tenths were seen once. The sequencing sample was made of PBMCs or T cells enriched from blood (not recorded which). All receptors come from a woman in her late teens or twenties who had recovered from COVID-19.

V gene TRBV4-1 combines with J gene TRBJ1-2, with D possibly being TRBD1 (6 bases). The CDR3 runs to 17 residues. In germline, CDR1 is MGHRA, CDR2 YSYEKL. Deletions cut 3 bases from V and 8 bases from J, with 25 bases between. CDR3 amino acids: CASSHLGTSPTSGGYTF. For the CDR3, the DNA is TGCGCCAGCAGCCATCTGGGGACAAGTCCTACCTCCGGGGGCTACACCTTC.

The table lists this clone with a count of one. V usage is TRBV7-3 and J usage is TRBJ2-3; a possible D gene is TRBD2 (6 bases). This CDR3 is built from 14 residues. The ends were cut back, 8 bases at V and 2 bases at J, with 14 bases in the middle. Germline V gene lookup returns CDR1 SGHTA and CDR2 FQGTGA. The CDR3 protein is CASGEAGPTDTQYF. The CDR3 coding sequence is TGTGCCAGCGGGGAAGCGGGCCCCACAGATACGCAGTATTTT.

V usage is TRBV18 and J usage is TRBJ2-7; the match to TRBD2 covers 10 bases. The CDR3 is 17 residues long. With V trimmed by 2 bases and J by 6 bases, 13 bases remained unmatched. Germline-derived CDR1 and CDR2 are KGHSH and LQKENI. CDR3 sequence: CASSPASGSSRGFEQYF. CDR3 sequence (DNA): TGTGCCAGCTCACCAGCTAGCGGGAGTTCCCGGGGCTTCGAGCAGTACTTC.

This clone has only one observation. The chain recombines TRBV15 with TRBJ1-2, with a possible D match to TRBD1 (5 bases). Trimming took 0 bases from V and 7 from J, leaving 9 bases between them. This CDR3 is 13 amino acids long. Germline CDR1 LNHNV, CDR2 YYDKDF (reference sequence). CDR3 sequence: CATSRDRQGGYTF. CDR3 DNA: TGTGCCACCAGCAGAGATAGGCAGGGTGGCTACACCTTC. Full variable domain (outside the CDR3, taken from reference TRBV15 and TRBJ1-2): DAMVIQNPRYQVTQFGKPVTLSCSQTLNHNVMYWYQQKSSQAPKLLFHYYDKDFNNEADTPDNFQSRRPNTSFCFLDIRSPGLGDTAMYLCATSRDRQGGYTFGSGTRLTVV.

DNA for the CDR3: TGTGCCAGCAGCCGAGACCGCAGTCAATACTACGAGCAGTACTTC. Protein sequence: CASSRDRSQYYEQYF. This chain uses TRBV7-8 with TRBJ2-7, with no clear D. The CDR3 loop spans 15 amino acids. Germline CDR1 SGHVS, CDR2 FQNEAQ. The V and J ends lost 5 bases and 3 bases respectively, with 17 bases between them.

CDR3 bases: TGTGCCAGCAGTCAGAATTATGGCTACACCTTC. It codes for CASSQNYGYTF. V and J are TRBV2 and TRBJ1-2; no firm D call. This CDR3 contains 11 residues. V shed 5 bases and J shed 5 bases, with 6 bases lying between them. The germline V gene has CDR1 SNHLY and CDR2 FYNNEI.

The table lists this clone with a count of one. The chain is built from TRBV2 and TRBJ1-5; 8 bases are shared with TRBD1. CDR3 length equals 14 residues. V was clipped by 6 bases and J by 0 bases; unmatched bases: 1. The germline gives CDR1 SNHLY, CDR2 FYNNEI. The CDR3 region has the DNA TGTGCCAGCAGGGGGACAGGTAGCAATCAGCCCCAGCATTTT. Amino acids: CASRGTGSNQPQHF.

V usage is TRBV6-6 and J usage is TRBJ1-2, with TRBD1 identical over 8 bases. The V segment lost 2 bases and the J segment 2 bases; nucleotides outside the gene matches: 4. Germline CDR1 and CDR2: MNHNY and SVGAGI (reference sequence). This CDR3 is 15 amino acids long. This CDR3 is CASSYLGQENYGYTF. The CDR3 DNA follows: TGTGCCAGCAGTTACCTGGGACAGGAGAACTATGGCTACACCTTC.

The V gene is TRBV5-8, the J gene TRBJ2-7; a weak D match, TRBD1 (5 bases). V was pared by 3 bases and J by 0 bases, with 10 bases between. The CDR3 has 14 residues. Germline loops: CDR1 SGHTS, CDR2 YDEGEE. CDR3 bases: TGTGCCAGCAGCTCTCGACAGCACTCCTACGAGCAGTACTTC. Translation gives CASSSRQHSYEQYF. The whole variable domain, filled in from reference TRBV5-8 and TRBJ2-7, reads EAGVTQSPTHLIKTRGQQATLRCSPISGHTSVYWYQQALGLGLQFLLWYDEGEERNRGNFPPRFSGRQFPNYSSELNVNALELEDSALYLCASSSRQHSYEQYFGPGTRLTVT.

This sequence joins TRBV9 and TRBJ1-5; 7 positions match TRBD1. This CDR3 has 15 residues. CDR1 SGDLS and CDR2 YYNGEE come from the germline V gene. V shed 1 base and J 3 bases; nucleotides not matched to a gene: 4. CDR3 in amino acids: CASSVQGGTNQPQHF. The CDR3 DNA is TGTGCCAGCAGCGTACAGGGGGGAACCAATCAGCCCCAGCATTTT.

The rearrangement links TRBV27 to TRBJ1-5; possibly TRBD1 for D (5 bases). The CDR3 contains 16 residues. Trimming left V 2 bases short and J 3 bases short, with 14 bases between. Germline-derived CDR1 and CDR2 are MNHEY and SMNVEV (reference sequence). The CDR3 DNA is TGTGCCAGCAGTTTAGTGGGGGGAGGCTTCAATCAGCCCCAGCATTTT. It translates to CASSLVGGGFNQPQHF.

The chain uses TRBV5-1 and TRBJ2-3, with 11 bases that match TRBD2. Losses at the gene ends were 1 base for V and 6 bases for J; bases not matched to a gene: 13. The CDR3 covers 18 residues. The germline V gene encodes CDR1 SGHRS and CDR2 YFSETQ. CDR3 bases: TGCGCCAGCAGCTTGACGCCTAGCGGGAGGCTGAGTACGGATACGCAGTATTTT. Translation gives CASSLTPSGRLSTDTQYF.

The rearrangement joins TRBV3-1 (or the pseudogene TRBV3-2) to TRBJ2-2; TRBD2 matches at 8 bases. The CDR3 loop spans 16 amino acids. V was clipped by 1 base and J by 4 bases; unmatched bases: 5. Germline V lookup: CDR1 LGHDT, CDR2 YNNKEL (reference sequence). Here the CDR3 DNA reads TGTGCCAGCAGCCAAGTTGGACTAGCCGCCACCGGGGAGCTGTTTTTT. This gives the protein CASSQVGLAATGELFF.

The chain links TRBV30 to TRBJ1-6; a possible D gene is TRBD1 (6 bases). Trimming cost V 3 bases and J 8 bases, with 17 bases left between them. Germline-derived CDR1 and CDR2 are GTSNPN and SVGIG (reference sequence). CDR3 length equals 15 residues. In nucleotides, the CDR3 is TGTGCCTGGAGGAATTGGGACACGGGTTATTCACCCCTCCACTTT. Its translation: CAWRNWDTGYSPLHF.